The 13 T cell receptor beta chains reported below all come from one sample, sequenced in a study of metastatic and nonmetastatic thyroid tumors (dated by TCRdb to 2020 to 2022). No patient had received any treatment before thyroid surgery. Library method: PCR. Sequencing took place on an Illumina HiSeq 4000. In TCRdb, the public reads were trimmed at Q25 with fastp and aligned with MiXCR, with productive beta chains retained. In this sample the table shows 35,000 to 50,000 clones, 12% of which occur a single time. The top ten constitute roughly 10% of the sample. The sequenced sample was blood. These receptor sequences come from a male donor with papillary thyroid cancer or a benign thyroid nodule (not recorded which). Some clones in this sample may be carry-over from other donors' samples.

This chain links TRBV27 with TRBJ1-5; 8 bases agree with TRBD1. V was pared by 5 bases and J by 10 bases, with 10 bases of the junction left unmatched. The germline V gene encodes CDR1 MNHEY and CDR2 SMNVEV (reference sequence). The CDR3 is 14 amino acids. Written as DNA, the CDR3 is TGTGCCAGCAGTCCATGGACAGGGTTTCATCCCCAGCATTTT. This encodes CASSPWTGFHPQHF.

In its sample, this clone was seen many times. V usage is TRBV7-3 and J usage is TRBJ1-1; D may be TRBD1 (5 bases). The CDR3 is 13 residues long. Trimming pared 2 bases from V and 5 bases from J, leaving 9 bases between. Germline-derived CDR1 and CDR2 are SGHTA and FQGTGA. In DNA form, the CDR3 reads TGTGCCAGCAGCTTACTGGGGCTAACTGAAGCTTTCTTT. Its protein product is CASSLLGLTEAFF. The full variable domain, rest sourced from reference TRBV7-3 and TRBJ1-1, is GAGVSQTPSNKVTEKGKYVELRCDPISGHTALYWYRQSLGQGPEFLIYFQGTGAADDSGLPNDRFFAVRPEGSVSTLKIQRTERGDSAVYLCASSLLGLTEAFFGQGTRLTVV.

This clone was seen many times. The chain carries TRBV4-1 and TRBJ1-1; tentative D call: TRBD1 (5 bases). The V end lost 7 bases, the J end lost 5 bases, and 14 bases lay between the germline ends. CDR1 and CDR2 (germline): MGHRA, YSYEKL. There are 13 residues in the CDR3. CDR3 in amino acids: CASNRGGITEAFF. The CDR3 region has the DNA TGCGCCAGCAACCGGGGGGGGATTACTGAAGCTTTCTTT.

This sequence joins TRBV27 and TRBJ1-1; D is undetermined. Germline lookup yields CDR1 MNHEY and CDR2 SMNVEV (reference sequence). The germline V and J ends were trimmed by 1 base and 7 bases, with 19 bases remaining between them. The CDR3 is 16 amino acids. DNA of the CDR3: TGTGCCAGCAGTTTATTTGCATATGGTGACTACGTTGAAGCTTTCTTT. Its protein product is CASSLFAYGDYVEAFF.

A remark on this clone: This could be a read error, since a much larger clone is one nucleotide away. The rearrangement uses TRBV30 and TRBJ1-2, with 7 bases fitting TRBD1. In germline, CDR1 is GTSNPN, CDR2 SVGIG (reference sequence). The CDR3 is made up of 14 amino acids. In DNA form, the CDR3 reads TGTGCCTGGGCGGGGACAGCCTCTAACTATGGCTACGCCTTC. It specifies CAWAGTASNYGYAF.

This clone was picked up many times. This chain links TRBV7-9 with TRBJ2-7; D remains ambiguous. The V gene's germline CDR1 is SEHNR and CDR2 FQNEAQ (reference sequence). V lost 4 bases, J lost 3 bases, and 7 bases lay in between. The CDR3 covers 12 residues. The DNA for the CDR3 is TGTGCCAGCAGCTCGGACCGCTACGAGCAGTACTTC. Protein sequence: CASSSDRYEQYF.

This sequence joins TRBV5-4 and TRBJ2-5; 8 bases align to TRBD1. V trimming: 4 bases; J trimming: 0 bases; junction bases outside the gene matches: 2. Per germline, CDR1 SGHNT and CDR2 YYREEE (reference sequence). This CDR3 comprises 14 residues. The CDR3, as DNA: TGTGCCAGCAGCACAGGGGGGTACCAAGAGACCCAGTACTTC. Amino acids: CASSTGGYQETQYF.

This clone occurred many times. The rearrangement uses TRBV27 and TRBJ1-4, with 7 positions matching TRBD1. Germline V gene lookup returns CDR1 MNHEY and CDR2 SMNVEV (reference sequence). Trimming took 5 bases from V and 4 from J; bases not matched to a gene: 7. The CDR3 consists of 15 residues. The CDR3 spells CASSPRGQLNEKLFF. The CDR3 DNA reads as TGTGCCAGCAGTCCCCGGGGACAGCTTAATGAAAAACTGTTTTTT.

The J gene is TRBJ1-6, the V gene TRBV10-3; 7 nucleotides agree with TRBD1. This CDR3 comprises 14 residues. J lost 5 bases, V lost 6 bases, and 4 bases had no gene match. The germline V gene has CDR1 ENHRY and CDR2 SYGVKD. DNA for the CDR3: TGTGCCATCAGAAAAACAGGGGATAATTCACCCCTCCACTTT. Translation gives CAIRKTGDNSPLHF.

Judged by abundance, this clone is medium-sized (0.01 to 0.1%). The V call is TRBV27, the J call TRBJ2-7; either TRBD1 or TRBD2 may supply D (7 bases each). From germline, CDR1 is MNHEY and CDR2 SMNVEV (reference sequence). With 4 bases removed from V and 3 bases from J, the gap between germline ends came to 10 bases. The CDR3 contains 13 residues. CDR3 DNA: TGTGCCAGCAGTTCAGGGGGGGGCTACGAGCAGTACTTC. Amino acids: CASSSGGGYEQYF.

With regard to this clone: A single base separates this from a much larger clone, so it may be a read error. V is TRBV11-2 and J is TRBJ2-7, with TRBD2 as a possible D gene (5 bases). This CDR3 has 16 residues. V was trimmed by 5 bases and J by 0 bases, leaving 17 bases between them. Germline assignment: CDR1 SGHAT and CDR2 FQNNGV. The CDR3: CASSPYLARASYEQYF. As DNA, the CDR3 is TGTGCCAGCAGCCCGTACTTAGCGCGGGCCTCCTACGAGCAGTACTTC.

In this sample, this clone turned up many times. This chain connects TRBV30 to TRBJ2-4, with a possible D match to TRBD2 (5 bases). The CDR3 is 14 amino acids. Trimming pared 2 bases from V and 6 bases from J, leaving 14 bases between. The germline V gene encodes CDR1 GTSNPN and CDR2 SVGIG (reference sequence). DNA of the CDR3: TGTGCCTGGAGTACGTCAGGAGGATTAAACATTCAGTACTTC. Protein: CAWSTSGGLNIQYF.

The genes are TRBV6-1 and TRBJ2-7, with D perhaps TRBD1 or TRBD2 (5 bases each). Between the trimmed V and J ends, which lost 2 bases and 5 bases, there was a span of 13 bases. The CDR3 runs to 14 residues. Germline V gene lookup returns CDR1 MNHNS and CDR2 SASEGT. CDR3 residues: CASSERGYGDEQYF. The CDR3 DNA reads TGTGCCAGCAGTGAAAGGGGATACGGGGACGAGCAGTACTTC.